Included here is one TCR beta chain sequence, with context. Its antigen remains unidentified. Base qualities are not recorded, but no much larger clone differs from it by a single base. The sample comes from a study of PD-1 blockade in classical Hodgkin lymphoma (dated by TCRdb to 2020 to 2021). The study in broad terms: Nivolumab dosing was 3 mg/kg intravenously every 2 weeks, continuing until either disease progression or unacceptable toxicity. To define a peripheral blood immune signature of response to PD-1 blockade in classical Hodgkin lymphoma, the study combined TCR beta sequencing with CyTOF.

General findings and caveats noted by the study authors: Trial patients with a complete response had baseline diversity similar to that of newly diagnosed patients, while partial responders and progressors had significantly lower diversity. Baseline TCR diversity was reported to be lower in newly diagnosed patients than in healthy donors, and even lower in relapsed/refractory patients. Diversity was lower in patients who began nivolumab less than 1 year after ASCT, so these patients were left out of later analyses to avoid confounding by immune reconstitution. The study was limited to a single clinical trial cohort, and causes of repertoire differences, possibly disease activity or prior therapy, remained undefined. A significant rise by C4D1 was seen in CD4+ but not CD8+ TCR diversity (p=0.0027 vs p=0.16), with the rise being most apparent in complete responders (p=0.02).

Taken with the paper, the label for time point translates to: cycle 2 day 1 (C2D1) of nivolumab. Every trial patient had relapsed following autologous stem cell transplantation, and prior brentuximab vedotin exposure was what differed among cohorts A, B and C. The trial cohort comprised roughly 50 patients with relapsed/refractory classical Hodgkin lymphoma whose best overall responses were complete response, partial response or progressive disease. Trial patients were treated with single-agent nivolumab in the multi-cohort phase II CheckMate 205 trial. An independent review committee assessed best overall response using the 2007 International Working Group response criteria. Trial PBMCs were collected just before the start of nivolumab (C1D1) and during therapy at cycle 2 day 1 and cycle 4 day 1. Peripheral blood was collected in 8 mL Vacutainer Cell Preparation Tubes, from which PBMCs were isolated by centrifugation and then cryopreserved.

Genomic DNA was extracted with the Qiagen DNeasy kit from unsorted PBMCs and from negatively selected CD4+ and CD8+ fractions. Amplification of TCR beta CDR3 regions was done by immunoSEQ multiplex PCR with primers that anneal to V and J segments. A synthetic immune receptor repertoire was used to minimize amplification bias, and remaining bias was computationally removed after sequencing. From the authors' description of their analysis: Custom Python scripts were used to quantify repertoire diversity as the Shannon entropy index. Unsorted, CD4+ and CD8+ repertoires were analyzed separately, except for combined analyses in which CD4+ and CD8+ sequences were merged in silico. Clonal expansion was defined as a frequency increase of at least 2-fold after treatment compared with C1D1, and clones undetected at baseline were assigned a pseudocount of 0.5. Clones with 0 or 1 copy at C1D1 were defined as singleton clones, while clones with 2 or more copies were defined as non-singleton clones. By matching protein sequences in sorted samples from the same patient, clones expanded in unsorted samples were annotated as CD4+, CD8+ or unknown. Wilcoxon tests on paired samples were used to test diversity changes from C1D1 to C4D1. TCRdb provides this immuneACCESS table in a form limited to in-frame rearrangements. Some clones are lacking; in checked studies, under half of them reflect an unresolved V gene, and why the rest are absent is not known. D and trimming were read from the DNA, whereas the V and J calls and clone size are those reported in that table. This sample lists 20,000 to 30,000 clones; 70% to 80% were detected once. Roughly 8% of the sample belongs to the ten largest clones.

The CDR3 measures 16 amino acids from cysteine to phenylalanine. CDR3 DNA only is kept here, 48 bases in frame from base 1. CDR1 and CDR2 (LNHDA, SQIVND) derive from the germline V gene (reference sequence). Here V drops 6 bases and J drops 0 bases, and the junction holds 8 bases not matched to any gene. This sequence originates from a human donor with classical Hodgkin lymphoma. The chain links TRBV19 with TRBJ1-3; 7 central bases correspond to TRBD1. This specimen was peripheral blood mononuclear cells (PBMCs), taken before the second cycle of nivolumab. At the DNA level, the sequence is TGTGCCAGTAGCAGATGGGACAGTTACTCTGGAAACACCATATATTTT. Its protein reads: CASSRWDSYSGNTIYF.